This T cell receptor beta chain stems from a study of ipilimumab plus nivolumab after autologous stem cell transplantation. Across the whole study: A median of about eight nivolumab and 5 or 6 ipilimumab doses were given. The myeloma cohort included high-risk transplant-naive patients and patients relapsing within 3 years of a first autologous transplant.

Only a few counts were recorded for this clone. The antigen is unknown. The method was immunoSEQ multiplex PCR; TCRdb's version includes in-frame clones alone and lacks a portion of them. The table has roughly 9,800 clones, about 72% seen once. Starting 14 to 28 days after autologous transplant, ipilimumab 1 mg/kg was given. Trimming took off 6 bases at V and 9 bases at J, with 12 bases between the two ends. From germline, CDR1 is MNHEY and CDR2 SVGAGI. This CDR3 comprises 12 residues. The study's findings and limits: TCR repertoire, Treg phenotype and gut microbiota reportedly support more study of this approach.

The origin of this receptor is a female donor with multiple myeloma. The gene calls are TRBV6-5 and TRBJ1-5; no firm D call. The source material was PBMCs, sampled in a trial of ipilimumab plus nivolumab as post-transplant consolidation. CDR3 protein: CASRSWERPQHF. Written as DNA, the CDR3 is TGTGCCAGCAGGTCGTGGGAACGGCCCCAGCATTTT.